The sequence of this TCR beta chain was determined in a study of a mutant IDH1 vaccine in newly diagnosed glioma. Worth noting for this clone: Its target is not known.

Assay: immunoSEQ multiplex PCR; the TCRdb copy retains only in-frame clones and omits some. In the table there are 59,000 or so clones, more than 85% of which are singletons. General study points: Vaccination elicited immune responses in roughly 92% of patients. Top-clonotype changes in peripheral T cells seemed unrelated to pseudoprogression.

Time point here: baseline, week 1 (first vaccination visit). Treatment indicated: pre-vaccination baseline after standard-of-care therapy. There were new WHO grade 3 or 4 astrocytomas in the donors, and these were IDH1-mutant and ATRX-lost. The CDR3 length is 14 residues. The V gene end was trimmed by 5 bases and the J gene end by 2 bases; junction bases not matched to a gene: 3. Looked up from germline, CDR1 is MDHEN and CDR2 is SYDVKM. The TCR comes from a man aged 50-59 years with glioma. The chain has TRBV28 and TRBJ2-5, with 9 bases fitting TRBD1. This material consisted of PBMCs, taken from a glioma patient treated with radiotherapy, temozolomide or both. The CDR3 here is CASSRDRAQETQYF. The CDR3 DNA reads TGTGCCAGCAGTAGGGACAGGGCGCAAGAGACCCAGTACTTC.